This T cell receptor (beta chain) was retrieved from a study of shared clonotypes between healthy human individuals. Across the study: The donor pool was made up of a couple of women and three men aged 18 to 49. Every donor yielded three CD4 naive, three CD4 memory, two CD8 naive and one CD8 memory plate.

There are 17 residues in the CDR3. Germline CDR1 reads MDHEN; CDR2 reads SYDVKM. V dropped 6 bases and J dropped 1; count of bases not matched to a gene: 8. Tens of thousands of T cell genomes (around 200 ng DNA) went into each sorted-subset replicate. Only in-frame clones appear in the TCRdb table, and some are missing; sequencing was by immunoSEQ multiplex PCR. The table includes around 2.5 million clones, 93% detected once. The V and J genes are TRBV28 and TRBJ2-1; TRBD2 matches at 11 bases. The receptor was isolated from a man aged 18 to 30 in good health. Some clones in this sample may be carry-over from other donors' samples. Material for sequencing was naive CD4+ T cells from PBMCs. Subset reported: CD45RA+ positively selected. For the CDR3, the DNA is TGTGCCAGCAGCTTAGCGGGAGGGCCGAGTTCCTACAATGAGCAGTTCTTC. This codes for CASSLAGGPSSYNEQFF.